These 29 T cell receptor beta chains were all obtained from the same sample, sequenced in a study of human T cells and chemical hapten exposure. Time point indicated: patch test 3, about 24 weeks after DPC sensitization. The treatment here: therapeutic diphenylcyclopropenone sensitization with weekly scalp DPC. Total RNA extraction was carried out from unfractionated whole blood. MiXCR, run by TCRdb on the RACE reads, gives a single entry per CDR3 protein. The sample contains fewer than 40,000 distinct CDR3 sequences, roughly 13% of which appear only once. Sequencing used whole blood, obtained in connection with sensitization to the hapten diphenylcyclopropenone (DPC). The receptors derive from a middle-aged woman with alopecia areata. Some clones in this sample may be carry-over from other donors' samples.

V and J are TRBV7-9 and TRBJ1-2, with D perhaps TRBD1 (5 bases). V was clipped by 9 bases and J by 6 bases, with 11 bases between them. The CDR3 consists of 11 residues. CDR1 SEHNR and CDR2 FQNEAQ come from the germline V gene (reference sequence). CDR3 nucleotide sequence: TGTGCCAGTGAACAGGATAATGGCTACACCTTC. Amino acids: CASEQDNGYTF.

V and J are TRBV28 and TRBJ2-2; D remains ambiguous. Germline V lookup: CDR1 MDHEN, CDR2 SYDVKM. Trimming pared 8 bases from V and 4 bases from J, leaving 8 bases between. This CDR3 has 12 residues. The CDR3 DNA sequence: TGTGCCAGCGAGTTGAGCACCGGGGAGCTGTTTTTT. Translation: CASELSTGELFF.

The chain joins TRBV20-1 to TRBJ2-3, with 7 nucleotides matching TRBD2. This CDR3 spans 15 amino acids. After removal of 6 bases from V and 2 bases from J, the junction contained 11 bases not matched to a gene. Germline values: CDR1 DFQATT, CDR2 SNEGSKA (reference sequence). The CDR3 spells CSAPSLADLTDTQYF. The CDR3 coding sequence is TGCAGTGCGCCTTCTCTAGCGGACCTCACAGATACGCAGTATTTT.

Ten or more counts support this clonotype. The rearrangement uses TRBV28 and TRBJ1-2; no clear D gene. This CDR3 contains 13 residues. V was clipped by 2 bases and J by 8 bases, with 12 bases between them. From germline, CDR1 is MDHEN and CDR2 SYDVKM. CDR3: CASSLGSAMGYTF. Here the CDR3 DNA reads TGTGCCAGCAGTTTAGGGTCGGCAATGGGCTACACCTTC.

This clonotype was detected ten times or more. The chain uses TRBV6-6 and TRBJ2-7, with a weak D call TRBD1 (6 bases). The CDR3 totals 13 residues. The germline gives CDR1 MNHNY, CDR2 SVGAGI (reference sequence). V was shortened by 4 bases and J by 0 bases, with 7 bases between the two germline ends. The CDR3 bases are TGTGCCAGCAGTTGGACAGACTCCTACGAGCAGTACTTC. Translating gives CASSWTDSYEQYF.

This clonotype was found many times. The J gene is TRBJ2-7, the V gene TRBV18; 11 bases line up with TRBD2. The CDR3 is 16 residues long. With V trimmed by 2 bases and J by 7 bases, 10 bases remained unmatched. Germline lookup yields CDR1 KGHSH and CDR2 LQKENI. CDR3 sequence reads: CASSPAVLAGGGEQYF. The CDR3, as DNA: TGTGCCAGCTCACCAGCGGTTCTAGCGGGAGGTGGTGAGCAGTACTTC.

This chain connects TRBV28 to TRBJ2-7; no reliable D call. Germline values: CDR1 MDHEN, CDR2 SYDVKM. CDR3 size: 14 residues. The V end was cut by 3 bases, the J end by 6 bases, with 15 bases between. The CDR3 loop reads CASSLNILLGEQYF. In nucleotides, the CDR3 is TGTGCCAGCAGTTTGAACATTCTCTTGGGCGAGCAGTACTTC.

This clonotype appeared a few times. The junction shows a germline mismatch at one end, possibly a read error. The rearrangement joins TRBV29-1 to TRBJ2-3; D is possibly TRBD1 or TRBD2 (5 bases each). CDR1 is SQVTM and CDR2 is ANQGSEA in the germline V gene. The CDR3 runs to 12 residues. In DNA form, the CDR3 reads TGCAGCGTAGAAGAGGGGACAGATACGCAGTATTTT. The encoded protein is CSVEEGTDTQYF.

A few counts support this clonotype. The CDR3 protein is CASSPRDNEAFF. CDR3 bases: TGTGCCAGCAGCCCCAGGGATAATGAAGCTTTCTTT. This chain uses TRBV28 with TRBJ1-1; D is perhaps TRBD1 (5 bases). The germline CDR1 and CDR2 sequences are MDHEN and SYDVKM. This CDR3 has 12 residues. V was shortened by 6 bases and J by 7 bases, with 12 bases between the two germline ends.

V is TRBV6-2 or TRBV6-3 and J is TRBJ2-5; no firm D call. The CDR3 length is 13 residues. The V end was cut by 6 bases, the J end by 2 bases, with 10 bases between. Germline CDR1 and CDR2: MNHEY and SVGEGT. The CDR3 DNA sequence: TGTGCCAGCAGATCCCCGGCACAAGAGACCCAGTACTTC. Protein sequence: CASRSPAQETQYF.

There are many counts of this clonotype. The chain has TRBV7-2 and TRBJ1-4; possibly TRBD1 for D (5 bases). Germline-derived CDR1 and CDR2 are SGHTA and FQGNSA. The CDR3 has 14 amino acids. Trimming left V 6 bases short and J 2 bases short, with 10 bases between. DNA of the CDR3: TGTGCCAGCAGTTCTGGGACTACTAATGAAAAACTGTTTTTT. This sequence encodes CASSSGTTNEKLFF.

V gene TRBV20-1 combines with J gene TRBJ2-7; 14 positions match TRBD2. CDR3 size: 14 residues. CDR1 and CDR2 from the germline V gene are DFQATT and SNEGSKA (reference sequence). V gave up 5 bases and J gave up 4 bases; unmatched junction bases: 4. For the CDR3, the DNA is TGCAGTGCTCAGACTAGCGGGAGGGGGTACGAGCAGTACTTC. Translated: CSAQTSGRGYEQYF.

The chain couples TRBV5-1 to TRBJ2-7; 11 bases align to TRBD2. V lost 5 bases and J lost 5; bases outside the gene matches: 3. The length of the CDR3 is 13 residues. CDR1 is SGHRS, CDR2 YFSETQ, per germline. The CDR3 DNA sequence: TGCGCCAGCAGAAAGGGACTAGCGGACGAGCAGTACTTC. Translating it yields CASRKGLADEQYF.

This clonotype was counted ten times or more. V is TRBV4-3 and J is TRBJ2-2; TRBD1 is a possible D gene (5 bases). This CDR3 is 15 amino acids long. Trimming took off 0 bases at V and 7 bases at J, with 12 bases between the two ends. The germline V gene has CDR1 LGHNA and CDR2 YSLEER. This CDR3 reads CASSQDRTHGGELFF. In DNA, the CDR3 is TGCGCCAGCAGCCAAGATCGGACACACGGCGGGGAGCTGTTTTTT.

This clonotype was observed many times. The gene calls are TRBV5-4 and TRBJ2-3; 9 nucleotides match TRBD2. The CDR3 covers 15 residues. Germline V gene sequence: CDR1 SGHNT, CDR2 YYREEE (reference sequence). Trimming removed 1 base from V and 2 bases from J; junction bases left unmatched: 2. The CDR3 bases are TGTGCCAGCAGCTTGACTAGCGGGTACACAGATACGCAGTATTTT. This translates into CASSLTSGYTDTQYF.

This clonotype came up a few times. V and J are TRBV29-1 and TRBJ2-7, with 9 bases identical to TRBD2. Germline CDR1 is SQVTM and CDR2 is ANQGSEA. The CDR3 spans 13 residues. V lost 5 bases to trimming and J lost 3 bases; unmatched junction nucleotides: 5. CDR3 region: CSVRGSGSYEQYF. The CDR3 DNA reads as TGCAGCGTTCGTGGTAGCGGGAGCTACGAGCAGTACTTC.

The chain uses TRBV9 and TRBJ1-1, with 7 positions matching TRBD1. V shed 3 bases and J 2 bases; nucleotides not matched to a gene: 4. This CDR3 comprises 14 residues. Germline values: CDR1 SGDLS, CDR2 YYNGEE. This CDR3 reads CASSEGTVNTEAFF. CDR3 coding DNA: TGTGCCAGCAGCGAGGGGACAGTAAACACTGAAGCTTTCTTT.

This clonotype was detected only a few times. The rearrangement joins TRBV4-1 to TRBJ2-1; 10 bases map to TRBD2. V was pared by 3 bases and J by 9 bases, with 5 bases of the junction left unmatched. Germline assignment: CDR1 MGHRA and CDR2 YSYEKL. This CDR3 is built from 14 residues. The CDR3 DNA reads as TGCGCCAGCAGCCAGAGCGGGAGGGCCTCTGAGCAGTTCTTC. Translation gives CASSQSGRASEQFF.

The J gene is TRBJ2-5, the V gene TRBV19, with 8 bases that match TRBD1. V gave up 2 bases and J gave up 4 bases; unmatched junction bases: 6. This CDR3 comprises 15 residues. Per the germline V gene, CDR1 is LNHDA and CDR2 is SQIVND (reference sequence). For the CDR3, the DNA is TGTGCCAGTAGTATAATTGCGACAGGGGCAGAGACCCAGTACTTC. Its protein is CASSIIATGAETQYF.

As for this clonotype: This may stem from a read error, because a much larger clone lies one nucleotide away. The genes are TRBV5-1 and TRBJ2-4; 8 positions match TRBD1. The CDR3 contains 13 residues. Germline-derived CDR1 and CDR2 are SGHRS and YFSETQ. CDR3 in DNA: TGCGCCAACAGCTTGGACAGGGTAAACATTCAGTACTTC. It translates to CANSLDRVNIQYF.

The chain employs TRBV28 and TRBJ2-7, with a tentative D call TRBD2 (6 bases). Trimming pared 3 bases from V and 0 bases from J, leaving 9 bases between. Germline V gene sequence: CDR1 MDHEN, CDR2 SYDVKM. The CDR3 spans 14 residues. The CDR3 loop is CASSFGGSSYEQYF. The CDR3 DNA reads TGTGCCAGCAGTTTCGGAGGGAGCTCCTACGAGCAGTACTTC. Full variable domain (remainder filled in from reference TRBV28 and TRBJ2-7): DVKVTQSSRYLVKRTGEKVFLECVQDMDHENMFWYRQDPGLGLRLIYFSYDVKMKEKGDIPEGYSVSREKKERFSLILESASTNQTSMYLCASSFGGSSYEQYFGPGTRLTVT.

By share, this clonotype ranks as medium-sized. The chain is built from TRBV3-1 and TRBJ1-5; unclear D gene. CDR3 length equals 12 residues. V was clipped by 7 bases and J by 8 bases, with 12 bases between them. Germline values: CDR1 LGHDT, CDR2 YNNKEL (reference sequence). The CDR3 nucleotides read TGTGCCAGCACCCCCGGGCAGGAGCCCCAGCATTTT. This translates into CASTPGQEPQHF. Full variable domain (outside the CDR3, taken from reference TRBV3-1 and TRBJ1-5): DTAVSQTPKYLVTQMGNDKSIKCEQNLGHDTMYWYKQDSKKFLKIMFSYNNKELIINETVPNRFSPKSPDKAHLNLHINSLELGDSAVYFCASTPGQEPQHFGDGTRLSIL.

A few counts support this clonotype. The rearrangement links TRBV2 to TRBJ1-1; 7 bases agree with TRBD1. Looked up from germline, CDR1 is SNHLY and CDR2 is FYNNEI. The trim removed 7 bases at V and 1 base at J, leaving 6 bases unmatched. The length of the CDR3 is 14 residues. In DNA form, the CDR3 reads TGTGCCAGCAAGGGGGCCGTCTGGAACACTGAAGCTTTCTTT. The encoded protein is CASKGAVWNTEAFF.

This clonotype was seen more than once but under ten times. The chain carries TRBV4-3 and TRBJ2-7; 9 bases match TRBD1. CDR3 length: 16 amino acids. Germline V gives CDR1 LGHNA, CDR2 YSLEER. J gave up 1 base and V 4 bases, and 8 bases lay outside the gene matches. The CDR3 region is CASSPTDRGESYEQYF. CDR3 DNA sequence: TGCGCCAGCAGCCCAACAGACAGGGGGGAATCCTACGAGCAGTACTTC.

The CDR3 loop is CASSLGVPGRRETQYF. The CDR3 DNA reads as TGTGCCAGCAGTTTAGGAGTCCCCGGGAGGAGAGAGACCCAGTACTTC. This chain connects TRBV12-3 or TRBV12-4 to TRBJ2-5; 7 nucleotides align to TRBD2. CDR3 length: 16 residues. J was trimmed by 4 bases and V by 1 base; bases with no gene match: 9.

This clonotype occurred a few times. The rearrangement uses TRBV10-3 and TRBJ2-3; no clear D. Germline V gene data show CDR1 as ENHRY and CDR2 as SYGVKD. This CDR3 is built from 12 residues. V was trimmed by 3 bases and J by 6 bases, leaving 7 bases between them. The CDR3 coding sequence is TGTGCCATCAGTGACGAGGCGGATACGCAGTATTTT. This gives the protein CAISDEADTQYF.

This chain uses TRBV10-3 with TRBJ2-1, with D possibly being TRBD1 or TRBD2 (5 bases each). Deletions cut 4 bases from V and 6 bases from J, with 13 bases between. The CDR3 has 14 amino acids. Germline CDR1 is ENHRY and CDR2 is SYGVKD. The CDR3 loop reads CAISGDQRGNEQFF. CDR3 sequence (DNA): TGTGCCATCAGTGGGGACCAACGAGGCAATGAGCAGTTCTTC.

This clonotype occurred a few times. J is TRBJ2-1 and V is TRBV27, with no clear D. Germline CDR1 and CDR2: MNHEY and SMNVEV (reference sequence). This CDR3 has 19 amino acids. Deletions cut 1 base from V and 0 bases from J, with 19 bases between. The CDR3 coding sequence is TGTGCCAGCAGTTTATTACCGGTAGCAGTATTGAGCTCCTACAATGAGCAGTTCTTC. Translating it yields CASSLLPVAVLSSYNEQFF.

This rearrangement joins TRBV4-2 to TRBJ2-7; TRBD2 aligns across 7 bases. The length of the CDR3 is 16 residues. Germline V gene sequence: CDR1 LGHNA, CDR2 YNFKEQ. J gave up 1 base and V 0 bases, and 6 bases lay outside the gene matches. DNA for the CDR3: TGTGCCAGCAGCCAAGATAACTCGCGGGGGTCCTACGAGCAGTACTTC. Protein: CASSQDNSRGSYEQYF.